There are many counts of the clone carrying this T cell receptor (beta chain). These data are taken from a study of blood T cells in healthy people across ages. Using a J-beta primer mix together with a sample-barcoded 5' primer, a second PCR was run for roughly 6 to 12 cycles. TCRdb re-called the 5' RACE reads through MiXCR, storing one row per CDR3 protein. Of 500,000 to 600,000 distinct CDR3 sequences detected, 25% to 30% appear once; the ten largest clones hold roughly 18%. Donors were healthy Caucasian individuals from Russia aged roughly 6 to 95. Germline V gene sequence: CDR1 DFQATT, CDR2 SNEGSKA (reference sequence). The CDR3 loop spans 14 amino acids. V lost 6 bases and J 0 bases, leaving 9 bases between the germline ends.

The receptor's source is a woman aged 70-85 years in good health. The rearrangement joins TRBV20-1 to TRBJ2-6; unclear D gene. Sequenced: blood. CDR3 protein: CSASQLSGANVLTF. CDR3 in DNA: TGCAGTGCCTCCCAACTCTCTGGGGCCAACGTCCTGACTTTC.